Presented here are 20 T cell receptor beta chains from one specimen sequenced in a study of cytomegalovirus exposure and HLA in healthy donors. A multiplex PCR was run with 60 Vbeta primers and 13 Jbeta primers. The protocol was immunoSEQ multiplex PCR, while the TCRdb copy is restricted to in-frame clones and leaves out a portion. The sample yields 150,000 to 200,000 clones, about four fifths seen once. Sequencing used PBMCs. Receptors originate from a woman aged 30 to 39 in good health and CMV-seropositive.

CDR3 protein: CATSRDGLAGDTQYF. CDR3 coding DNA: TGTGCCACCAGCAGAGACGGACTAGCGGGGGATACGCAGTATTTT. The chain links TRBV15 to TRBJ2-3; TRBD2 aligns across 12 bases. The CDR3 is made up of 15 amino acids. The germline CDR1 and CDR2 sequences are LNHNV and YYDKDF (reference sequence). After removal of 0 bases from V and 6 bases from J, the junction contained 1 base not matched to a gene.

Only one count was recorded for this clone. The chain is built from TRBV2 and TRBJ2-5; D is unresolved. The germline V and J ends were trimmed by 6 bases and 3 bases, with 5 bases remaining between them. The CDR3 extends over 11 amino acids. Germline V gene lookup returns CDR1 SNHLY and CDR2 FYNNEI. CDR3 sequence (DNA): TGTGCCAGCAGCCGAGAAGAGACCCAGTACTTC. Protein product: CASSREETQYF.

V and J are TRBV9 and TRBJ2-7; 15 bases agree with TRBD2. V dropped 5 bases and J dropped 4; count of bases not matched to a gene: 7. The CDR3 sequence is 16 residues long. Germline V lookup: CDR1 SGDLS, CDR2 YYNGEE. The CDR3 loop reads CASSPGLAGGKYEQYF. CDR3 coding DNA: TGTGCCAGCAGTCCAGGACTAGCGGGAGGGAAATACGAGCAGTACTTC. Supplemented by reference TRBV9 and TRBJ2-7, the full variable domain reads DSGVTQTPKHLITATGQRVTLRCSPRSGDLSVYWYQQSLDQGLQFLIQYYNGEERAKGNILERFSAQQFPDLHSELNLSSLELGDSALYFCASSPGLAGGKYEQYFGPGTRLTVT.

This sequence joins TRBV11-2 and TRBJ2-7; TRBD1 matches at 10 bases. The CDR3 has 14 residues. Germline lookup yields CDR1 SGHAT and CDR2 FQNNGV. The V and J ends lost 5 bases and 10 bases, in that order; junction bases with no gene match: 11. CDR3 in amino acids: CASSHPGQGPSQYF. The DNA of the CDR3 is TGTGCCAGCAGCCATCCGGGACAGGGGCCCTCTCAGTACTTC.

V and J are TRBV9 and TRBJ1-1; the D gene is possibly TRBD1 (6 bases). The CDR3 sequence is 12 residues long. Trimming removed 3 bases from V and 7 bases from J, with 10 bases in between. Germline V gives CDR1 SGDLS, CDR2 YYNGEE. Here the CDR3 DNA reads TGTGCCAGCAGCGAACAACAGGGTGAAGCTTTCTTT. The encoded protein is CASSEQQGEAFF.

This rearrangement joins TRBV27 to TRBJ2-1, with D possibly being TRBD1 (6 bases). V was trimmed by 6 bases and J by 0 bases, leaving 12 bases between them. Germline lookup yields CDR1 MNHEY and CDR2 SMNVEV (reference sequence). The CDR3 extends over 15 amino acids. In DNA, the CDR3 is TGTGCCAGCAGACCAGACAGGAGCTCCTACAATGAGCAGTTCTTC. Amino acid sequence: CASRPDRSSYNEQFF.

This chain joins TRBV28 and TRBJ2-7; 7 nucleotides agree with TRBD1. This CDR3 region has 12 residues. V trimming: 6 bases; J trimming: 5 bases; junction bases outside the gene matches: 4. Germline CDR1 and CDR2: MDHEN and SYDVKM. CDR3 sequence reads: CASRTDRHEQYF. CDR3 DNA sequence: TGTGCCAGCAGAACGGACAGGCACGAGCAGTACTTC.

This chain joins TRBV7-3 and TRBJ2-3; no clear D gene. This CDR3 comprises 12 residues. Looked up from germline, CDR1 is SGHTA and CDR2 is FQGTGA. Trimming removed 0 bases from V and 7 bases from J, with 5 bases in between. The CDR3 DNA reads as TGTGCCAGCAGCTTAACCCCAAATACGCAGTATTTT. Translated: CASSLTPNTQYF.

The rearrangement uses TRBV4-3 and TRBJ2-1, with TRBD1 identical over 7 bases. Germline assignment: CDR1 LGHNA and CDR2 YSLEER. CDR3 length equals 15 residues. V was pared by 1 base and J by 7 bases, with 7 bases of the junction left unmatched. This CDR3 reads CASSQVGQLTNEQFF. CDR3 coding DNA: TGCGCCAGCAGCCAAGTGGGACAGCTGACAAATGAGCAGTTCTTC.

This clone has just a few counts. The chain is built from TRBV4-1 and TRBJ2-5; a weak D match, TRBD2 (6 bases). The germline CDR1 and CDR2 sequences are MGHRA and YSYEKL. This CDR3 is built from 14 residues. The ends were cut back, 4 bases at V and 2 bases at J, with 11 bases in the middle. The CDR3, as DNA: TGCGCCAGCAGCCCTACCGCGGGGCAAGAGACCCAGTACTTC. As protein: CASSPTAGQETQYF.

V usage is TRBV5-8 and J usage is TRBJ2-1, with 12 bases matching TRBD2. The CDR3 spans 19 residues. Germline CDR1 is SGHTS and CDR2 is YDEGEE. J was trimmed by 0 bases and V by 1 base; bases with no gene match: 8. The CDR3 protein is CASSLTSGGSRSSYNEQFF. CDR3 sequence (DNA): TGTGCCAGCAGCTTGACTAGCGGGGGGTCCCGAAGCTCCTACAATGAGCAGTTCTTC. The full variable domain, rest sourced from reference TRBV5-8 and TRBJ2-1, is EAGVTQSPTHLIKTRGQQATLRCSPISGHTSVYWYQQALGLGLQFLLWYDEGEERNRGNFPPRFSGRQFPNYSSELNVNALELEDSALYLCASSLTSGGSRSSYNEQFFGPGTRLTVL.

The chain joins TRBV7-2 to TRBJ2-2, with 7 bases identical to TRBD1. This CDR3 has 13 amino acids. Per the germline V gene, CDR1 is SGHTA and CDR2 is FQGNSA. Unmatched junction bases numbered 3, after V lost 4 bases and J lost 7 bases. DNA for the CDR3: TGTGCCAGCAGCTCGAGGGGGCTCGGGGAGCTGTTTTTT. It codes for CASSSRGLGELFF. Full variable domain (remainder filled in from reference TRBV7-2 and TRBJ2-2): GAGVSQSPSNKVTEKGKDVELRCDPISGHTALYWYRQSLGQGLEFLIYFQGNSAPDKSGLPSDRFSAERTGGSVSTLTIQRTQQEDSAVYLCASSSRGLGELFFGEGSRLTVL.

The chain carries TRBV5-1 and TRBJ1-1; possible D gene TRBD1, 6 bases. Trimming cost V 6 bases and J 1 base, with 25 bases left between them. CDR3 length: 18 amino acids. Per the germline V gene, CDR1 is SGHRS and CDR2 is YFSETQ. In DNA form, the CDR3 reads TGCGCCAGCAAATTGTCGGGGGGCGGGTGGCAGACGAACACTGAAGCTTTCTTT. Translation gives CASKLSGGGWQTNTEAFF.

This sequence joins TRBV10-3 and TRBJ2-7, with TRBD1 as a possible D gene (6 bases). V gave up 8 bases and J gave up 4 bases, with 15 bases separating them. Germline V gene data show CDR1 as ENHRY and CDR2 as SYGVKD. The CDR3 is made up of 13 amino acids. Here the CDR3 DNA reads TGTGCCATCGGACAGTCGTTAAATTACGAGCAGTACTTC. Amino acid sequence: CAIGQSLNYEQYF.

The rearrangement uses TRBV10-2 and TRBJ2-3, with D maybe TRBD2 (6 bases). Trimming cost V 8 bases and J 1 base, with 16 bases left between them. The CDR3 sequence is 15 residues long. Germline-derived CDR1 and CDR2 are WSHSY and SAAADI. CDR3 loop: CASDPGLGRTDTQYF. The CDR3 DNA is TGCGCCAGCGACCCGGGACTTGGGCGCACAGATACGCAGTATTTT.

The chain carries TRBV5-4 and TRBJ2-3; possible D gene TRBD2, 7 bases. The V end lost 4 bases, the J end lost 8 bases, and 14 bases lay between the germline ends. Germline V lookup: CDR1 SGHNT, CDR2 YYREEE (reference sequence). The CDR3 is made up of 13 amino acids. CDR3 sequence (DNA): TGTGCCAGCAGCGTTCGGGGGGCAGTTACGCAGTATTTT. Its protein product is CASSVRGAVTQYF. The whole variable domain, remainder taken from reference TRBV5-4 and TRBJ2-3, is ETGVTQSPTHLIKTRGQQVTLRCSSQSGHNTVSWYQQALGQGPQFIFQYYREEENGRGNFPPRFSGLQFPNYSSELNVNALELDDSALYLCASSVRGAVTQYFGPGTRLTVL.

This chain joins TRBV9 and TRBJ2-7, with D unclear. With 4 bases removed from V and 0 bases from J, the gap between germline ends came to 20 bases. The CDR3 has 17 residues. Per the germline V gene, CDR1 is SGDLS and CDR2 is YYNGEE. The CDR3 reads CASSPLNSPRGSYEQYF. The CDR3 DNA reads as TGTGCCAGCAGCCCCCTAAATAGCCCCCGCGGCTCCTACGAGCAGTACTTC.

This clone was counted a few times. The gene calls are TRBV28 and TRBJ2-3; maybe TRBD1 (5 bases). This CDR3 region has 16 residues. Trimming took 6 bases from V and 0 from J, leaving 16 bases between them. Germline lookup yields CDR1 MDHEN and CDR2 SYDVKM. In DNA, the CDR3 is TGTGCCAGCAGCCCGGCTGGTGGGGCTAGCACAGATACGCAGTATTTT. It encodes CASSPAGGASTDTQYF.

J is TRBJ1-1 and V is TRBV10-3; maybe TRBD1 (5 bases). Germline CDR1 and CDR2: ENHRY and SYGVKD. V dropped 6 bases and J dropped 7 bases, with 12 bases sitting between them. The CDR3 spans 12 residues. CDR3: CAIRGGSNEAFF. For the CDR3, the DNA is TGTGCCATCAGGGGGGGGAGCAATGAAGCTTTCTTT.

This rearrangement joins TRBV10-2 to TRBJ2-5; D is ambiguous. The V gene's germline CDR1 is WSHSY and CDR2 SAAADI. This CDR3 is 13 amino acids long. V gave up 4 bases and J gave up 1 base, with 7 bases separating them. The CDR3 is CASSGAGQETQYF. DNA for the CDR3: TGCGCCAGCAGTGGGGCAGGCCAAGAGACCCAGTACTTC.